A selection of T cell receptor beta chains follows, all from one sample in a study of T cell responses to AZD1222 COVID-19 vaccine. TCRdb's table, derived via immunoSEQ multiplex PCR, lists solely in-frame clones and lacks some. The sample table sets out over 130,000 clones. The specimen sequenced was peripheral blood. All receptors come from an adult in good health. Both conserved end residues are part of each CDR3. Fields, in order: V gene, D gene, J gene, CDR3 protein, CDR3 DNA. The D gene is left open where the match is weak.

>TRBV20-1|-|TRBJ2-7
CSARRGPEQYF
TGCAGTGCTAGAAGAGGGCCCGAGCAGTACTTC
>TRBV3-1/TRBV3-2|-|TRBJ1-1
CASRGTWGSEAFF
TGTGCCAGCAGGGGGACATGGGGCTCTGAAGCTTTCTTT
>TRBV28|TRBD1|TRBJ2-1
CASNQGADYNEQFF
TGTGCCAGCAACCAGGGGGCCGACTACAATGAGCAGTTCTTC
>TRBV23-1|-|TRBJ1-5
CASSRDAPGNNQPQHF
TGCGCCAGCAGCAGGGACGCACCAGGGAACAATCAGCCCCAGCATTTT
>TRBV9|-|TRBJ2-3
CASSVDSNTDTQYF
TGTGCCAGCAGCGTTGACAGCAACACAGATACGCAGTATTTT
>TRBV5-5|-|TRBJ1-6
CASSLGHYNSPLHF
TGTGCCAGCAGCTTGGGACATTATAATTCACCCCTCCACTTT
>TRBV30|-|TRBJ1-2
CAWSVPRGPTFHYGYTF
TGTGCCTGGAGTGTACCGCGGGGGCCAACCTTCCACTATGGCTACACCTTC
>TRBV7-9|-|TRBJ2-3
CASSGRPTSTDTQYF
TGTGCCAGCAGCGGACGGCCAACTAGCACAGATACGCAGTATTTT
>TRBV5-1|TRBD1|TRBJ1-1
CASSLGGGSNTEAFF
TGCGCCAGCAGTCTAGGGGGCGGTTCGAACACTGAAGCTTTCTTT
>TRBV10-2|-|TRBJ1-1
CASSERPPSANTEAFF
TGCGCCAGCAGTGAAAGACCTCCCAGTGCGAACACTGAAGCTTTCTTT
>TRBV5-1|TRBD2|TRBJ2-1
CASSLASGGAYNEQFF
TGCGCCAGCAGCTTGGCTAGCGGGGGGGCCTACAATGAGCAGTTCTTC
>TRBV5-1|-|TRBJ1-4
CASSLGGGNVNEKLFF
TGCGCCAGCAGCTTGGGCGGGGGGAACGTAAATGAAAAACTGTTTTTT
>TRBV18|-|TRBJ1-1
CASSQSPGLEPFF
TGTGCCAGCTCACAATCTCCGGGCCTGGAACCTTTCTTT
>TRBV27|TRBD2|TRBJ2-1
CASSLWLADYNEQFF
TGTGCCAGCAGTTTATGGCTAGCGGACTACAATGAGCAGTTCTTC
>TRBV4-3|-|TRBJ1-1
CASSSRLDSHEAFF
TGCGCCAGCAGCTCCCGACTGGACAGCCATGAAGCTTTCTTT
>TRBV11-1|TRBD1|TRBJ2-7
CASQPGQGAYEQYF
TGTGCCAGCCAACCGGGACAGGGGGCCTACGAGCAGTACTTC
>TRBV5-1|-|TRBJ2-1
CASSPGPGDYNEQFF
TGCGCCAGCAGCCCCGGTCCCGGGGATTACAATGAGCAGTTCTTC
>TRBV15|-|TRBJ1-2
CATSRGGAPYGYTF
TGTGCCACCAGCAGGGGCGGTGCCCCCTATGGCTACACCTTC
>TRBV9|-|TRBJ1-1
CASSLQGSMNTEAFF
TGTGCCAGCAGTCTCCAGGGGTCCATGAACACTGAAGCTTTCTTT
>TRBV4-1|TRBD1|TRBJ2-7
CASSPNGPSGQGAYEQYF
TGCGCCAGCAGCCCAAATGGACCCTCGGGACAGGGAGCCTACGAGCAGTACTTC
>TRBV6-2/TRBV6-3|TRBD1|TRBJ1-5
CASSYSVGTGGYGNQPQHF
TGTGCCAGCAGTTACTCGGTCGGGACAGGGGGATACGGCAATCAGCCCCAGCATTTT
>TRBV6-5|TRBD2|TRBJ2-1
CASTPPGGVGNEQFF
TGTGCCAGCACCCCTCCCGGGGGGGTGGGGAATGAGCAGTTCTTC
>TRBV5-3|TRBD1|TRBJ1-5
CARSHRGRPYSNQPQHF
TGTGCCAGAAGCCACAGGGGCAGACCTTATAGCAATCAGCCCCAGCATTTT
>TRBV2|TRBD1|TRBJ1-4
CASSETGVANEKLFF
TGTGCCAGCAGTGAGACAGGGGTTGCTAATGAAAAACTGTTTTTT
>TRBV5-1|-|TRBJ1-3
CASSLQGGNTIYF
TGCGCCAGCAGCTTGCAGGGGGGAAACACCATATATTTT
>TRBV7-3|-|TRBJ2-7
CASSPGRAYEQYF
TGTGCCAGCAGCCCCGGGCGGGCCTACGAGCAGTACTTC
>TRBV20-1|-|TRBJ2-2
CSAPLLGELFF
TGCAGTGCACCGCTTTTGGGGGAGCTGTTTTTT
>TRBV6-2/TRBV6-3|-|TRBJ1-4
CASSYSPESAPNEKLFF
TGTGCCAGCAGTTACTCGCCCGAGTCAGCTCCAAATGAAAAACTGTTTTTT
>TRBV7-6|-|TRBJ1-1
CASSRQRGRQNTEAFF
TGTGCCAGCAGCCGACAAAGAGGACGTCAGAACACTGAAGCTTTCTTT
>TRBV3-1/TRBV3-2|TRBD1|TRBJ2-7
CASRRTGVGEQYF
TGTGCCAGCAGGCGAACAGGGGTAGGGGAGCAGTACTTC
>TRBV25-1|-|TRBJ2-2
CASSDRQAGTGELFF
TGTGCCAGCAGTGACAGGCAGGCCGGCACCGGGGAGCTGTTTTTT
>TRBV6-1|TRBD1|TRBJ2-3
CASSELQGAGTDTQYF
TGTGCCAGCAGTGAGCTACAGGGGGCAGGGACAGATACGCAGTATTTT
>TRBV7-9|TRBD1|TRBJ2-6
CASSTQTTGAGANVLTF
TGTGCCAGCAGCACGCAAACTACAGGGGCTGGGGCCAACGTCCTGACTTTC
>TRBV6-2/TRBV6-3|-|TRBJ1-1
CASSPLGSQMNTEAFF
TGTGCCAGCAGCCCCTTAGGCAGCCAAATGAACACTGAAGCTTTCTTT
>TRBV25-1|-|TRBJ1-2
CASSESWANYGYTF
TGTGCCAGCAGTGAATCTTGGGCTAACTATGGCTACACCTTC
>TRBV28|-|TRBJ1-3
CASTGLNTIYF
TGTGCCAGCACGGGTCTAAACACCATATATTTT
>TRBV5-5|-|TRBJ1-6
CASSLDSRDNSPLHF
TGTGCCAGCAGCTTGGATTCCCGGGACAATTCACCCCTCCACTTT
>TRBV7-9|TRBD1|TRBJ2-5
CASSLDGQGQETQYF
TGTGCCAGCAGCTTAGACGGACAGGGGCAAGAGACCCAGTACTTC
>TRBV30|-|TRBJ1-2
CAWSVARGYGYTF
TGTGCCTGGAGTGTTGCCAGGGGATATGGCTACACCTTC
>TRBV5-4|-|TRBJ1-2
CASSFGGPAAGYTF
TGTGCCAGCAGCTTCGGAGGACCAGCGGCTGGCTACACCTTC
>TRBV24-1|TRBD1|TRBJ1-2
CATSDPRTGNYGYTF
TGTGCCACCAGTGATCCACGGACAGGGAACTATGGCTACACCTTC
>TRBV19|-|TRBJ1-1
CASSLDRRYVEAFF
TGTGCCAGTTCCTTAGACAGGAGGTACGTCGAAGCTTTCTTT
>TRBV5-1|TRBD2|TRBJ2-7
CASSLAGTSGPAQGEQYF
TGCGCCAGCAGCTTGGCAGGGACTAGCGGCCCCGCCCAAGGAGAGCAGTACTTC
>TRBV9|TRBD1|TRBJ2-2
CASSLGDRGPTGELFF
TGTGCCAGCAGCCTGGGGGACAGGGGCCCTACCGGGGAGCTGTTTTTT
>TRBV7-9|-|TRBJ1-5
CASIHRQEKYWDQPQHF
TGTGCCAGCATCCACCGACAGGAGAAGTACTGGGATCAGCCCCAGCATTTT
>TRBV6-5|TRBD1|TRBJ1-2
CASSPTGQNYGYTF
TGTGCCAGCAGTCCTACGGGACAGAACTATGGCTACACCTTC
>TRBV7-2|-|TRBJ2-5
CASSLGYMETQYF
TGTGCCAGCAGCTTAGGCTATATGGAGACCCAGTACTTC
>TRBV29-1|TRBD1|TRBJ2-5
CSAGQGGSTETQYF
TGCAGCGCGGGACAGGGTGGTTCTACGGAGACCCAGTACTTC
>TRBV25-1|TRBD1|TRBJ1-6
CASTGTGGFSSPLHF
TGTGCCAGCACGGGGACAGGGGGCTTTTCTTCACCCCTCCACTTT